This T cell receptor beta chain was sequenced during a study of T-cell reconstitution after alpha-beta-depleted transplantation in children. The CDR3 is 16 amino acids. The germline V gene encodes CDR1 MNHEY and CDR2 SVGEGT. V gave up 2 bases and J gave up 0 bases, with 11 bases separating them. Study-wide results and caveats: Expanded clones from the graft, numbering several hundred, reportedly supplied alpha-beta T cells about two months after transplant.

There are many counts of this clonotype. Its antigen is as yet unknown. The authors prepared the TCRbeta library with unique molecular identifiers. TCRdb recomputed calls from the PCR reads with MiXCR, one row per CDR3 protein. The sample lists roughly 500,000 distinct CDR3 sequences, over 9.5% seen once, with 2% in the top ten. Sequencing was performed on PBMCs, taken before TCRalphabeta/CD19-depleted stem cell transplant. This receptor was identified in a child aged 2 to 10 with inherited bone marrow failure, due to receive a stem cell transplant. The gene calls are TRBV6-2 or TRBV6-3 and TRBJ2-1; tentatively, D is TRBD2 (6 bases). CDR3 sequence (DNA): TGTGCCAGCAGTTACAGGAGGGTGGGCTCCTACAATGAGCAGTTCTTC. Encoded protein: CASSYRRVGSYNEQFF.